This T cell receptor (beta chain) appears in the sequencing data of a study of OX40 agonist ivuxolimab in advanced cancers. This table comes from immunoSEQ multiplex PCR, and its TCRdb copy is limited to in-frame clones, with some not included. Of more than 100,000 clones in the sample, about 92% were seen once. This clone was seen a handful of times. The germline V gene has CDR1 SGHTA and CDR2 FQGNSA. V lost 4 bases, J lost 1 base, and 17 bases lay in between. This CDR3 has 16 amino acids. Here the sequenced sample was CD4+ or CD8+ T cells sorted from blood, taken in a trial of the OX40 agonist ivuxolimab. J is TRBJ2-7 and V is TRBV7-2, with TRBD1 as a possible D gene (6 bases). The receptor was isolated from an adult with an advanced solid tumor such as melanoma, head and neck, liver or kidney cancer. The CDR3 DNA is TGTGCCAGCAGCTCCAGAGGGCAGGGGAGTTCCTACGAGCAGTACTTC. This gives the protein CASSSRGQGSSYEQYF.